Following are 28 T cell receptor beta chains from one sample sequenced in a study of T cell clones after liver transplantation. The assay was immunoSEQ multiplex PCR, and TCRdb's table has in-frame clones only and misses some. The sample lists about 51,000 clones, 86% seen once, with approximately 15% in the top ten. The sequencing here drew on CD8+ T cells from blood, taken 12 months after liver transplant. The receptors were gathered from a human patient who received a liver transplant. The graft donor may have contributed some T cells.

This clone was detected a few times. The chain has TRBV15 and TRBJ2-1; 9 bases line up with TRBD2. Germline CDR1 and CDR2: LNHNV and YYDKDF (reference sequence). V was clipped by 1 base and J by 7 bases; unmatched bases: 5. This CDR3 region has 15 residues. CDR3 in amino acids: CATSRVETSGNEQFF. CDR3 DNA: TGTGCCACCAGCAGAGTCGAGACTAGCGGAAATGAGCAGTTCTTC.

V and J are TRBV4-1 and TRBJ1-2; D is perhaps TRBD1 (6 bases). This CDR3 comprises 13 residues. V shed 2 bases and J shed 2 bases, with 6 bases lying between them. Germline V gives CDR1 MGHRA, CDR2 YSYEKL. The CDR3 nucleotides read TGCGCCAGCAGCCAACAGGGGAACTATGGCTACACCTTC. Translating gives CASSQQGNYGYTF.

V usage is TRBV4-3 and J usage is TRBJ1-2, with a weak D call TRBD1 (5 bases). Trimming left V 4 bases short and J 8 bases short, with 23 bases between. Germline assignment: CDR1 LGHNA and CDR2 YSLEER. CDR3 length equals 16 residues. CDR3 protein: CASSPGWGDLAKGYTF. CDR3 coding DNA: TGCGCCAGCAGCCCCGGTTGGGGGGACTTAGCGAAAGGCTACACCTTC.

This chain uses TRBV29-1 with TRBJ1-1; D is possibly TRBD1 (6 bases). The CDR3 is made up of 11 amino acids. Germline CDR1 is SQVTM and CDR2 is ANQGSEA. The V end lost 6 bases, the J end lost 6 bases, and 11 bases lay between the germline ends. The CDR3 protein is CSVVRGAEAFF. The CDR3 bases are TGCAGCGTGGTCAGGGGTGCTGAAGCTTTCTTT.

The V gene is TRBV28, the J gene TRBJ2-7; 7 bases map to TRBD1. The CDR3 totals 15 residues. The germline V gene has CDR1 MDHEN and CDR2 SYDVKM. The V gene end was trimmed by 3 bases and the J gene end by 4 bases; junction bases not matched to a gene: 9. The CDR3: CASSFRTGVLYEQYF. CDR3 bases: TGTGCCAGCAGTTTTAGAACAGGGGTTTTATACGAGCAGTACTTC.

This clone was observed a handful of times. The chain employs TRBV27 and TRBJ2-7, with 7 bases that match TRBD2. J lost 4 bases, V lost 3 bases, and 9 bases had no gene match. The CDR3 loop spans 15 amino acids. Germline CDR1 is MNHEY and CDR2 is SMNVEV (reference sequence). CDR3 DNA sequence: TGTGCCAGCAGTTTGGGGGGGATTGGGCCTTACGAGCAGTACTTC. Translation gives CASSLGGIGPYEQYF.

The V gene is TRBV27, the J gene TRBJ2-7; a possible D gene is TRBD1 (7 bases). The CDR3 extends over 14 amino acids. The germline V gene encodes CDR1 MNHEY and CDR2 SMNVEV (reference sequence). Trimming cost V 3 bases and J 4 bases, with 13 bases left between them. CDR3 DNA sequence: TGTGCCAGCAGTTTCGCCAGGGGGGAATACGAGCAGTACTTC. This translates into CASSFARGEYEQYF.

V usage is TRBV6-6 and J usage is TRBJ2-1, with D hard to call. V dropped 8 bases and J dropped 0 bases, with 14 bases sitting between them. CDR1 and CDR2 (germline): MNHNY, SVGAGI (reference sequence). The CDR3 has 15 amino acids. CDR3 bases: TGTGCCAGCGGGCTGGGTGGGGACTCCTACAATGAGCAGTTCTTC. It specifies CASGLGGDSYNEQFF.

A single count supports this clone. In DNA, the CDR3 is TGTGCCAGTAGTATACAGGGGTACACTGAAGCTTTCTTT. It translates to CASSIQGYTEAFF. The chain carries TRBV19 and TRBJ1-1; weak D call: TRBD1 (6 bases). This CDR3 region has 13 residues. The ends were cut back, 2 bases at V and 3 bases at J, with 7 bases in the middle. Germline CDR1 reads LNHDA; CDR2 reads SQIVND (reference sequence).

J is TRBJ2-7 and V is TRBV19; 8 nucleotides line up with TRBD1. Germline V lookup: CDR1 LNHDA, CDR2 SQIVND (reference sequence). CDR3 length equals 14 residues. Germline trimming cut 3 bases from V and 6 bases from J; bases unmatched to any gene: 7. The CDR3, as DNA: TGTGCCAGTAGTATTCGGACAGGGACTCCCGAGCAGTACTTC. This codes for CASSIRTGTPEQYF. Filled out from reference TRBV19 and TRBJ2-7, the complete variable domain reads DGGITQSPKYLFRKEGQNVTLSCEQNLNHDAMYWYRQDPGQGLRLIYYSQIVNDFQKGDIAEGYSVSREKKESFPLTVTSAQKNPTAFYLCASSIRTGTPEQYFGPGTRLTVT.

The chain couples TRBV4-1 to TRBJ2-7; a possible D gene is TRBD2 (7 bases). The CDR3 spans 14 residues. Trimming removed 4 bases at V and 0 bases at J, with 10 bases between. Germline values: CDR1 MGHRA, CDR2 YSYEKL. The CDR3 DNA reads TGCGCCAGCAGCCTGGCGGGGGCCTCCTACGAGCAGTACTTC. It specifies CASSLAGASYEQYF.

The V and J genes are TRBV2 and TRBJ2-7; the match to TRBD1 covers 9 bases. The J segment lost 4 bases and the V segment lost 4 bases, leaving 2 bases of the junction unmatched. This CDR3 has 13 residues. CDR1 is SNHLY and CDR2 is FYNNEI in the germline V gene. This CDR3 reads CASSGTGEYEQYF. The CDR3 region has the DNA TGTGCCAGCAGTGGGACAGGGGAATACGAGCAGTACTTC.

The chain has TRBV27 and TRBJ2-7; 12 nucleotides align to TRBD1. CDR3 length: 15 residues. The V gene's germline CDR1 is MNHEY and CDR2 SMNVEV (reference sequence). The V segment lost 6 bases and the J segment 0 bases; nucleotides outside the gene matches: 3. CDR3 sequence: CASRGTGGLSYEQYF. The CDR3 DNA reads as TGTGCCAGCAGAGGGACAGGGGGCCTCTCCTACGAGCAGTACTTC.

V gene TRBV13 combines with J gene TRBJ2-7; D is undetermined. The tail of the sequence fits TRBJ2-5 better, so the J call may be wrong. The CDR3 runs to 12 residues. Per the germline V gene, CDR1 is PRHDT and CDR2 is FYEKMQ (reference sequence). The CDR3 reads CASSLDEETQYF. DNA of the CDR3: TGTGCCAGCAGCTTAGATGAGGAGACCCAGTACTTC.

The J gene is TRBJ2-6, the V gene TRBV5-8; D not resolved. Germline V CDR1 and CDR2: SGHTS, YDEGEE. V lost 3 bases and J lost 1, with 20 bases in between. This CDR3 is built from 19 residues. CDR3: CASSSDHSPTISGANVLTF. CDR3 bases: TGTGCCAGCAGCTCGGACCATAGCCCCACTATTTCTGGGGCCAACGTCCTGACTTTC.

This clone was recorded a few times. The gene calls are TRBV10-3 and TRBJ2-7; D might be TRBD1 (5 bases). Germline values: CDR1 ENHRY, CDR2 SYGVKD. V was trimmed by 7 bases and J by 1 base, leaving 11 bases between them. This CDR3 has 13 residues. Written as DNA, the CDR3 is TGTGCCATCAAACAGGTCGATTCCTACGAGCAGTACTTC. It specifies CAIKQVDSYEQYF.

The J gene is TRBJ1-2, the V gene TRBV30; D remains unclear. From germline, CDR1 is GTSNPN and CDR2 SVGIG (reference sequence). This CDR3 is 10 amino acids long. The ends were cut back, 5 bases at V and 8 bases at J, with 9 bases in the middle. The chain's CDR3 is CAWWDGGYTF. CDR3 DNA: TGTGCCTGGTGGGATGGAGGCTACACCTTC. Looking up the rest from reference TRBV30 and TRBJ1-2 gives the full variable domain: SQTIHQWPATLVQPVGSPLSLECTVEGTSNPNLYWYRQAAGRGLQLLFYSVGIGQISSEVPQNLSASRPQDRQFILSSKKLLLSDSGFYLCAWWDGGYTFGSGTRLTVV.

The V gene is TRBV30, the J gene TRBJ1-2; 8 bases fit TRBD1. This CDR3 comprises 13 residues. V trimming: 5 bases; J trimming: 7 bases; junction bases outside the gene matches: 9. From germline, CDR1 is GTSNPN and CDR2 SVGIG (reference sequence). CDR3: CAWVLTGGGGYTF. The DNA of the CDR3 is TGTGCCTGGGTTCTTACAGGGGGGGGTGGCTACACCTTC. Looking up the rest from reference TRBV30 and TRBJ1-2 gives the full variable domain: SQTIHQWPATLVQPVGSPLSLECTVEGTSNPNLYWYRQAAGRGLQLLFYSVGIGQISSEVPQNLSASRPQDRQFILSSKKLLLSDSGFYLCAWVLTGGGGYTFGSGTRLTVV.

The chain combines TRBV13 with TRBJ2-1; 9 positions match TRBD2. The CDR3 spans 16 residues. Germline V gives CDR1 PRHDT, CDR2 FYEKMQ (reference sequence). The junction had 7 bases not matched to a gene; V was cut back by 5 bases and J by 2 bases. CDR3 DNA sequence: TGTGCCAGCAGCCCCCCGGCTAGCGGGACCTACAATGAGCAGTTCTTC. As protein: CASSPPASGTYNEQFF.

The chain is built from TRBV14 and TRBJ1-5, with D possibly TRBD1 on 6 matching bases. CDR1 is SGHDN, CDR2 FVKESK, per germline. There are 14 residues in the CDR3. Trimming pared 4 bases from V and 3 bases from J, leaving 10 bases between. Here the CDR3 DNA reads TGTGCCAGCAGCCCCCTGGGGGCCAATCAGCCCCAGCATTTT. Translated, it gives CASSPLGANQPQHF.

This sequence joins TRBV5-6 and TRBJ2-7, with a possible D match to TRBD2 (5 bases). Germline-derived CDR1 and CDR2 are SGHDT and YYEEEE. The CDR3 runs to 16 residues. V shed 0 bases and J shed 3 bases, with 16 bases lying between them. In DNA, the CDR3 is TGTGCCAGCAGCTTGGAGTATGGACTTCAACACTACGAGCAGTACTTC. Protein sequence: CASSLEYGLQHYEQYF.

This chain uses TRBV19 with TRBJ2-1, with D unresolved. The germline V and J ends were trimmed by 6 bases and 3 bases, with 12 bases remaining between them. The CDR3 consists of 14 residues. From germline, CDR1 is LNHDA and CDR2 SQIVND (reference sequence). For the CDR3, the DNA is TGTGCCAGTAGAAACGGGTGGAACTACAATGAGCAGTTCTTC. It specifies CASRNGWNYNEQFF.

The sample holds one count of this clone. The rearrangement uses TRBV27 and TRBJ1-5; no clear D. Deletions cut 2 bases from V and 0 bases from J, with 11 bases between. This CDR3 is 16 amino acids long. Germline V gene sequence: CDR1 MNHEY, CDR2 SMNVEV (reference sequence). CDR3 sequence: CASSLRGQYSNQPQHF. The CDR3 DNA reads as TGTGCCAGCAGTTTACGAGGGCAATATAGCAATCAGCCCCAGCATTTT.

J is TRBJ2-7 and V is TRBV6-5, with unresolved D. Germline CDR1 and CDR2: MNHEY and SVGAGI. V lost 0 bases and J lost 6, with 9 bases in between. The CDR3 has 13 amino acids. CDR3 in amino acids: CASSYSAALEQYF. The CDR3 DNA is TGTGCCAGCAGTTACTCCGCAGCTCTCGAGCAGTACTTC.

This sequence joins TRBV4-3 and TRBJ2-2, with D perhaps assigned TRBD1 or TRBD2 (5 bases each). Between the trimmed V and J ends, which lost 1 base and 6 bases, there was a span of 6 bases. The CDR3 loop spans 13 amino acids. Looked up from germline, CDR1 is LGHNA and CDR2 is YSLEER. CDR3 protein: CASSQVGAGELFF. CDR3 nucleotide sequence: TGCGCCAGCAGCCAAGTGGGGGCCGGGGAGCTGTTTTTT.

The V gene is TRBV7-9, the J gene TRBJ2-1; D call uncertain. Germline values: CDR1 SEHNR, CDR2 FQNEAQ (reference sequence). The CDR3 is made up of 13 amino acids. The V end lost 3 bases, the J end lost 3 bases, and 6 bases lay between the germline ends. CDR3 amino acids: CASSFASYNEQFF. The CDR3 DNA sequence: TGTGCCAGCAGCTTCGCCAGCTACAATGAGCAGTTCTTC.

This clone is deemed medium-sized. The rearrangement uses TRBV6-6 and TRBJ2-7; 7 nucleotides line up with TRBD1. The CDR3 totals 15 residues. CDR1 is MNHNY, CDR2 SVGAGI, per germline (reference sequence). V was pared by 5 bases and J by 6 bases, with 13 bases of the junction left unmatched. The CDR3 reads CASSTDRDGLGEQYF. The CDR3 DNA sequence: TGTGCCAGCAGTACAGACAGGGACGGTCTAGGCGAGCAGTACTTC.

V gene TRBV28 combines with J gene TRBJ1-2; no definite D call. The CDR3 sequence is 15 residues long. CDR1 and CDR2 (germline): MDHEN, SYDVKM. Trimming removed 1 base from V and 0 bases from J, with 9 bases in between. CDR3 nucleotides: TGTGCCAGCAGTTTATTGCCCAGTTCTAACTATGGCTACACCTTC. Encoded protein: CASSLLPSSNYGYTF.